This T cell receptor (beta chain) appears in the sequencing data of a study of blood T cell repertoires in COVID-19. Study-wide background: COVID-19 samples collected from the United States, Italy and Spain covered acute and convalescent phases.

Authors' data handling: Estimation of nucleated cell counts was performed using reference gene primer amplification. The method was immunoSEQ multiplex PCR; TCRdb's version includes in-frame clones alone and lacks a portion of them. V and J calls plus clone size are reproduced from that table; the DNA served to infer D and trimming. The data show 20,000 to 25,000 clones, 89% seen once. This CDR3 has 11 amino acids. Deletions cut 6 bases from V and 9 bases from J, with 9 bases between. This clone was recorded a few times. The sample taken for sequencing was peripheral blood. This receptor was identified in a man in his sixties or seventies with acute or convalescent COVID-19. The gene calls are TRBV12-3 or TRBV12-4 and TRBJ2-1; D call uncertain. CDR3 in amino acids: CASRYSSEQFF. CDR3 coding DNA: TGTGCCAGCAGGTATAGTAGTGAGCAGTTCTTC.